What follows describes a single T cell receptor (beta chain). As handled by the study authors: Nucleated cell number was recorded as an estimate derived from reference gene primer amplification. Generated by immunoSEQ multiplex PCR, the TCRdb table keeps only in-frame clones and is missing some. The V and J calls and clone size were taken over from that table, and D and trimming were inferred from the DNA. The table includes approximately 130,000 clones, roughly 86% detected once. These data originate in a study of blood T cell repertoires in COVID-19. About the research overall: Researchers got acute and convalescent COVID-19 samples from the United States, Italy and Spain. Sample material is recorded as cDNA or gDNA derived from T cells, B-cell-depleted T cells, or PBMCs.

The length of the CDR3 is 16 residues. Germline V CDR1 and CDR2: SGHRS, YFSETQ. V dropped 3 bases and J dropped 6 bases, with 21 bases sitting between them. This TCR came from a human donor in a cohort sampled during active COVID-19. The chain couples TRBV5-1 to TRBJ2-5, with D perhaps TRBD1 (6 bases). The sequenced sample was peripheral blood. The CDR3 here is CASSSRRQEAAKTQYF. The CDR3 DNA sequence: TGCGCCAGCAGCTCGCGGAGACAGGAGGCGGCTAAGACCCAGTACTTC.